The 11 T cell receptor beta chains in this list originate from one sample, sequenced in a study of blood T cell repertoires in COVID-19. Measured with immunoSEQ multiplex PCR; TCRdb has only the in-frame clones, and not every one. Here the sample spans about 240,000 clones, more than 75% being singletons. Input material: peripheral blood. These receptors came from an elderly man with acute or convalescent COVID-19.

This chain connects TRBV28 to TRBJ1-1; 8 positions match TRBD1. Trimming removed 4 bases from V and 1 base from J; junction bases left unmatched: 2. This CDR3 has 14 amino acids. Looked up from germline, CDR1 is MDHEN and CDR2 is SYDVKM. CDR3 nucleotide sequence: TGTGCCAGCAGTTACACAGGGGGGAACACTGAAGCTTTCTTT. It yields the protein CASSYTGGNTEAFF.

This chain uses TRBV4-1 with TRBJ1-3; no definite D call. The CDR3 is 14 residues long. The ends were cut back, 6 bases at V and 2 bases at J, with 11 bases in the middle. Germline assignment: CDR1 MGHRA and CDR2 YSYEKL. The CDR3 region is CASSRPGAGNTIYF. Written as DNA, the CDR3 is TGCGCCAGCAGTCGGCCAGGCGCTGGAAACACCATATATTTT.

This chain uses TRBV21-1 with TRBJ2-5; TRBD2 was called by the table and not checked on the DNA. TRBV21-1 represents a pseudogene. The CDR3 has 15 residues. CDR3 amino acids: CASSNRGSRQETQYF. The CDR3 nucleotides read TGTGCCAGCAGCAATCGGGGGTCCCGACAAGAGACCCAGTACTTC.

This CDR3 is CASSSLASGTYNEQFF. The DNA of the CDR3 is TGTGCCAGCAGCTCTCTTGCTAGCGGGACTTACAATGAGCAGTTCTTC. The J gene is TRBJ2-1, the V gene TRBV5-5; 9 nucleotides agree with TRBD2. J was trimmed by 4 bases and V by 3 bases; bases with no gene match: 8. This CDR3 has 16 amino acids. Germline CDR1 is SGHKS and CDR2 is YYEKEE (reference sequence).

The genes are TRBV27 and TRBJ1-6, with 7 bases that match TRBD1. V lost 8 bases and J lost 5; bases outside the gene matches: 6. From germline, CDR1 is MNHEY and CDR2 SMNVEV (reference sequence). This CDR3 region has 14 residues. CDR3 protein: CASWQGVDNSPLHF. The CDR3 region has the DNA TGTGCCAGCTGGCAGGGGGTGGATAATTCACCCCTCCACTTT.

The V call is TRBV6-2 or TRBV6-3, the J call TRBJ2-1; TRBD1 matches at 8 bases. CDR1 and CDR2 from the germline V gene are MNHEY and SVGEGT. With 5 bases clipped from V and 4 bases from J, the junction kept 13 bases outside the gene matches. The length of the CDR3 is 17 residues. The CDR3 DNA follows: TGTGCCAGCAGTGACGGGTCACGGACAGGGCCTTACAATGAGCAGTTCTTC. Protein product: CASSDGSRTGPYNEQFF.

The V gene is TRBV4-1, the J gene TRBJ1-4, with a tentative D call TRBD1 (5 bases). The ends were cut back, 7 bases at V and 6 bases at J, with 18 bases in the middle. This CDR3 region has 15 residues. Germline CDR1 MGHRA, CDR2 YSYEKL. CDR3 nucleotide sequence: TGCGCCAGCACCTCCCTCGCGGGGCCTGATGAAAAACTGTTTTTT. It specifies CASTSLAGPDEKLFF.

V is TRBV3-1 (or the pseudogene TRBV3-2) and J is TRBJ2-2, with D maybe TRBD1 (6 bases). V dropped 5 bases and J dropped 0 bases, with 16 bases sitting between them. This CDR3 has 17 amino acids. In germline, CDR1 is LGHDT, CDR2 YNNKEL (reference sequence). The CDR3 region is CASSGDRKNANTGELFF. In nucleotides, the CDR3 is TGTGCCAGCAGCGGAGACAGGAAAAACGCGAACACCGGGGAGCTGTTTTTT.

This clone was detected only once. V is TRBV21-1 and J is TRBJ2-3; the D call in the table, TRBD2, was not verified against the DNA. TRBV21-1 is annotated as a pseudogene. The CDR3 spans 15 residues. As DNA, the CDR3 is TGTGCCAGCAGCAAAGGAGGGAACGGGGGAGATACGCAGTATTTT. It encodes CASSKGGNGGDTQYF.

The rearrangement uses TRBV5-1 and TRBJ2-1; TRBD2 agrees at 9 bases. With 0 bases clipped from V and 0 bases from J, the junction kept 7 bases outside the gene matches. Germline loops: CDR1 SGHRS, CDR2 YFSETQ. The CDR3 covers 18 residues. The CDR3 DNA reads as TGCGCCAGCAGCTTGGTGTCTAGCGGGGTTAGCTCCTACAATGAGCAGTTCTTC. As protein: CASSLVSSGVSSYNEQFF.

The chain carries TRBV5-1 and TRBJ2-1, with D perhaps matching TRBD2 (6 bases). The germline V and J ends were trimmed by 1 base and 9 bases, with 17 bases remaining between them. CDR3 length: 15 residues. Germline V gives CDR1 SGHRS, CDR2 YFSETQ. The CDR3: CASSLSTSTYGEQFF. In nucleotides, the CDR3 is TGCGCCAGCAGCTTGTCAACTAGCACATACGGTGAGCAGTTCTTC.